The clone carrying this TCR beta chain was observed at least ten times. The antigen is not known. This sample was taken from a study of blood T cells in healthy people across ages. Study results and limitations: Diversity was estimated from one million T cells, and these estimates were considered underestimates.

Caucasian, healthy and from Russia, the donors were aged between about 6 and 90. Samples each yielded at least 5 micrograms of total RNA. For the second PCR, which ran for roughly 7 to 11 cycles, a sample-barcoded 5' primer and a J-beta primer mix were used. The template-switch adaptor, which had 12 random nucleotides, put a tag on each cDNA molecule. MiXCR was run by TCRdb on the 5' RACE reads, yielding one entry per CDR3 protein. The profile shows fewer than 900,000 distinct CDR3 sequences, around 36% of them singletons. The V and J ends lost 4 bases and 2 bases respectively, with 9 bases between them. Germline CDR1 and CDR2: DFQATT and SNEGSKA (reference sequence). The CDR3 extends over 13 amino acids.

The source material was blood. The clonotype was recovered from a man younger than 35 in good health. The chain is built from TRBV20-1 and TRBJ2-4; D call uncertain. The CDR3 DNA is TGCAGTGCTAAAGACTGGACCAAAAACATTCAGTACTTC. This codes for CSAKDWTKNIQYF.